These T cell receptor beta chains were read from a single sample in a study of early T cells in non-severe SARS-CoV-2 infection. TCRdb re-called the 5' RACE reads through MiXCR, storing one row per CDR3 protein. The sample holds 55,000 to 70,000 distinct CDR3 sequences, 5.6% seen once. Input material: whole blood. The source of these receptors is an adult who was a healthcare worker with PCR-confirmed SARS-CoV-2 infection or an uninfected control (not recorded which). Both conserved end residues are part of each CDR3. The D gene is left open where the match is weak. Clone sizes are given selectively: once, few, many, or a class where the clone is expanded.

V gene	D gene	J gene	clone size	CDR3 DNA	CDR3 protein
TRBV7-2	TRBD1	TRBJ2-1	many	TGTGCCAGCAGCTTAGAACCGGGACAGTGGGTTGAGCAGTTCTTC	CASSLEPGQWVEQFF
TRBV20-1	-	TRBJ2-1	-	TGCAGTGCTCCGTTCGGACTCGCCATGGGCAATGAGCAGTTCTTC	CSAPFGLAMGNEQFF
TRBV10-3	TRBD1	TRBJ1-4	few	TGTGCCATCAGTACAGGGGGCGATGGTGAAAAACTGTTTTTT	CAISTGGDGEKLFF
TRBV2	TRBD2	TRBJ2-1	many	TGTGCCAGCAGAGAACTAGCGGGAGTGGGTAATGAGCAGTTCTTC	CASRELAGVGNEQFF
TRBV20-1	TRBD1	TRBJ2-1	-	TGCAGTGCCAGGGGGATTTTCAATGAGCAGTTCTTC	CSARGIFNEQFF
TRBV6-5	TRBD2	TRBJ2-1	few	TGTGCCAGCAGTTCCTGGAGCGGGACCCCCCGGGACGGGCAGTTCTTC	CASSSWSGTPRDGQFF
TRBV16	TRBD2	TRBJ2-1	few	TGTGCCAGCAGCCAATCGGGAAGTACGGCGGGGAGGGAGTTCTTC	CASSQSGSTAGREFF
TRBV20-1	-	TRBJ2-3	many	TGCAGTGCTAGAGTCCCGGGGTCCCGCGCAGATACGCAGTATTTT	CSARVPGSRADTQYF
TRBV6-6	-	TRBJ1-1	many	TGTGCCACCGGGGTAACGAACACTGAAGCTTTCTTT	CATGVTNTEAFF
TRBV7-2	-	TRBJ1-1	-	TGTGCCAGCAGCTTAACGGCAGGCTCCGGGGAAGCTTTCTTT	CASSLTAGSGEAFF
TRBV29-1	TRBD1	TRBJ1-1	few	TGCAGCGTGGGGACAGTCGATAGGATGAACACTGAAGCTTTCTTT	CSVGTVDRMNTEAFF
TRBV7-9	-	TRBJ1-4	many	TGTGCCAGCAGCGTCACACGGGAAAAACTGTTTTTT	CASSVTREKLFF
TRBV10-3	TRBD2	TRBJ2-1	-	TGTGCCATCAGCCGACTAGCGGGAGAGGATGAGCAGTTCTTC	CAISRLAGEDEQFF
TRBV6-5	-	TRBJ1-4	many	TGTGCCAGCAGTTCGATCGGGGGAGGTGGTGGTGAAAAACTGTTTTTT	CASSSIGGGGGEKLFF
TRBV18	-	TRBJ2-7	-	TGTGCCAGCTCACCAGGGCGGTTCGAGGGACCCTACGAGCAGTACTTC	CASSPGRFEGPYEQYF
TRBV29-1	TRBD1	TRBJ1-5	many	TGCAGCTTTTCTCGGGACAGCGGTCAGCCCCAGCATTTT	CSFSRDSGQPQHF
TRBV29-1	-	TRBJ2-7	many	TGCAGCGTTGAAGGACAGGACTTCGAGCAGTACTTC	CSVEGQDFEQYF
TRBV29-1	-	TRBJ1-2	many	TGCAGCGCCGAACCAGGATGGAACTATGGCTACACCTTC	CSAEPGWNYGYTF
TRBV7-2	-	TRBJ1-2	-	TGTGCCAGCAGCTCCCTTGTCTATGGCTACACCTTC	CASSSLVYGYTF
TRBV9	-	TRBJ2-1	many	TGTGCCAGCAGCGGCGGGGCGAACAATGAGCAGTTCTTC	CASSGGANNEQFF
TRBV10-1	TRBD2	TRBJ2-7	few	TGCGCCAGCAGTGAGACTAGCGGGAGATCTGGGCAGTACTTC	CASSETSGRSGQYF
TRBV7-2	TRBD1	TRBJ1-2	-	TGTGCCAGCAGCTTAGCGGGACAGCCCTCCTATGGCTACACCTTC	CASSLAGQPSYGYTF
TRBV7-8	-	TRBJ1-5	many	TGTGCCAGCGGGGAGAATAGCAATCAGCCCCAGCATTTT	CASGENSNQPQHF
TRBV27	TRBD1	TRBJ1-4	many	TGTGCCAGCAGTTTATCCGCAGGGGGTCATGAAAAACTGTTTTTT	CASSLSAGGHEKLFF
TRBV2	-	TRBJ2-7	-	TGTGCCAGCACCCTTGGAAGGGTGGGGGAGCAGTACTTC	CASTLGRVGEQYF
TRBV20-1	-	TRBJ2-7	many	TGCAGTGCTAGAGTTCCCAGAGGGCCCCTGGGGGAGCAGTACTTC	CSARVPRGPLGEQYF
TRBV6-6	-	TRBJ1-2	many	TGTGCCAGCGCACCCGGACCCGCCTATGGCTACACCTTC	CASAPGPAYGYTF
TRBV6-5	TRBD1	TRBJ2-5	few	TGTGCCAGCAGTTCCAGGGACAGGGGGCGGGAGACCCAGTACTTC	CASSSRDRGRETQYF
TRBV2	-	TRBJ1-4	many	TGTGCCAGCAGGGACTTGGAGGAAAAACTGTTTTTT	CASRDLEEKLFF
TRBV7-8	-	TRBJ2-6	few	TGTGCCAGCAGCTTAAACCGCAGGGCCTCCGGGGCCAACGTCCTGACTTTC	CASSLNRRASGANVLTF
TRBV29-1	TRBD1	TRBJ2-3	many	TGCAGCGTTGAGGCAGACAGGGGGGGCACAGATACGCAGTATTTT	CSVEADRGGTDTQYF